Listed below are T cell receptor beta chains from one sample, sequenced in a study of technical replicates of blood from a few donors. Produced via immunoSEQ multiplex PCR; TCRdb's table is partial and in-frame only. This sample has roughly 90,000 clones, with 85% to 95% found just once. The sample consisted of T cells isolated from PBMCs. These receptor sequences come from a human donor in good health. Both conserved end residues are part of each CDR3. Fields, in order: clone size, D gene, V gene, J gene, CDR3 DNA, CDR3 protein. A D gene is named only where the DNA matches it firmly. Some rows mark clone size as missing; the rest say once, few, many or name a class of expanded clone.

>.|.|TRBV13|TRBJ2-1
TGTGCCAGCAGCCCCTCAGTGGGTAGCGAAGATAGCTCCTACAATGAGCAGTTCTTC
CASSPSVGSEDSSYNEQFF
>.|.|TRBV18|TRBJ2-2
TGTGCCAGCTCACCGAGACAGGTGGACACCGGGGAGCTGTTTTTT
CASSPRQVDTGELFF
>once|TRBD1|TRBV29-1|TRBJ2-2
TGCAGCGTTGAGTTTTGGCCCAAAATTAGACAGGGGGATACCGGGGAGCTGTTTTTT
CSVEFWPKIRQGDTGELFF
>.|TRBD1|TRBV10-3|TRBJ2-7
TGTGCCATCAGTGGGGGACAGGGCCCCTACGAGCAGTACTTC
CAISGGQGPYEQYF
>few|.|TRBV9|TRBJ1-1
TGTGCCAGCAGCCCCCGCGGGTGGCAGGCCTCGAACACTGAAGCTTTCTTT
CASSPRGWQASNTEAFF
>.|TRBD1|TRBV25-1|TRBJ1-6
TGTGCCAGCAGAGATCCGGGACAGTATAATTCACCCCTCCACTTT
CASRDPGQYNSPLHF
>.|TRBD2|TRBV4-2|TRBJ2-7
TGTGCCAGCAGCCCAGCGGGGACTTCTTCGCTTTTGGAGCAGTACTTC
CASSPAGTSSLLEQYF
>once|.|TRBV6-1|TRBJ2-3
TGTGCCAGCACTGAGACTACTTTCACAGATACGCAGTATTTT
CASTETTFTDTQYF
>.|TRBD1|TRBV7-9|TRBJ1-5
TGTGCCAGCAGCGAGGGACAGGGGGATCATCAGCCCCAGCATTTT
CASSEGQGDHQPQHF
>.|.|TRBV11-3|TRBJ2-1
TGTGCCAGCAGCACTTCAGGGAATGAGCAGTTCTTC
CASSTSGNEQFF
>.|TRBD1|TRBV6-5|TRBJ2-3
TGTGCCAGCACGAACCCGGGACAGAATACGCAGTATTTT
CASTNPGQNTQYF
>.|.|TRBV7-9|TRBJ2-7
TGTGCCAGCAGCTTAGGAGAGGGCTACGAGCAGTACTTC
CASSLGEGYEQYF
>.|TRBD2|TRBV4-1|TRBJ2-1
TGCGCCAGCAGCCAAGTGAGCGGGGCATCCTACAATGAGCAGTTCTTC
CASSQVSGASYNEQFF
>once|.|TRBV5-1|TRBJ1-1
TGCGCCAGCAGCTTGGTAGGGAGCACTGAAGCTTTCTTT
CASSLVGSTEAFF
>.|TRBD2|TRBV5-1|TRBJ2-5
TGCGCCAGCAGCTTGGTTCTAGCGGGAGGGTCCTTTGGGGAGACCCAGTACTTC
CASSLVLAGGSFGETQYF
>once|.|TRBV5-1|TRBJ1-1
TGCGCCAGCAGCTTTACGCAGGGCACGAACACTGAAGCTTTCTTT
CASSFTQGTNTEAFF
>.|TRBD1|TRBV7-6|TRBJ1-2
TGTGCCAGCAGCTCAGAGACAGGGAGTGGTGGCTACACCTTC
CASSSETGSGGYTF
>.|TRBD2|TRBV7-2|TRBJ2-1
TGTGCCAGCAGCTTAGCTTGGACTAGCGGGAGGACCTACGGTGAGCAGTTCTTC
CASSLAWTSGRTYGEQFF
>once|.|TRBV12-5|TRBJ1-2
TGTGCTAGTGGTCCGGTGGGGGGGTATGGCTACACCTTC
CASGPVGGYGYTF
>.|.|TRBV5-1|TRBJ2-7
TGCGCCAGCAGCTTGAGCTCGGGTAGCTCCTACGAGCAGTACTTC
CASSLSSGSSYEQYF
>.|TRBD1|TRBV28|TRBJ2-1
TGTGCCAGCAGGTACCGGGACAGCGAGTACACTAGCTCCTACAATGAGCAGTTCTTC
CASRYRDSEYTSSYNEQFF
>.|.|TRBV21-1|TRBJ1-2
TGTGCCAGCAGCATCCCAGGGGCCCACGCCGGCTACACCTTC
CASSIPGAHAGYTF
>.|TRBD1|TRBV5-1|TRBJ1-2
TGCGCCAGCAGCTCTACAGGGGACTATGGCTACACCTTC
CASSSTGDYGYTF
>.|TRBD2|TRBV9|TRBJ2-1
TGTGCCAGCAGCGCCCCCATGGGGAGCGGGGGGGCACGAAATGAGCAGTTCTTC
CASSAPMGSGGARNEQFF
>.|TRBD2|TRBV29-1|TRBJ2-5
TGCAGCGTTTGGGGGGGGGAGACCCAGTACTTC
CSVWGGETQYF
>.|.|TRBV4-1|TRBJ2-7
TGCGCCAGCAGCCAAGCATCGGGGGACCCCGAGCAGTACTTC
CASSQASGDPEQYF
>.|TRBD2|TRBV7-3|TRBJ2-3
TGTGCCAGCAGCTCCACGACTAGCGGGGACACAGATACGCAGTATTTT
CASSSTTSGDTDTQYF
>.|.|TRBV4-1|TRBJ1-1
TGCGCCAGCAGCCTCGACCCAGGGGACACTGAAGCTTTCTTT
CASSLDPGDTEAFF
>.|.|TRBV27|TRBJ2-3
TGTGCCAGCAGTTTAAGTACAGGATGGGATACGCAGTATTTT
CASSLSTGWDTQYF
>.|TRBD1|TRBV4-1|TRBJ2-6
TGCGCCAGCAGCGCTGGACAGGGGGGGGCCAACGTCCTGACTTTC
CASSAGQGGANVLTF
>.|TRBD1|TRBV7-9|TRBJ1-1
TGTGCCAGCAGCTTGGGCAGGGGGCAGGTTGTTGACACTGAAGCTTTCTTT
CASSLGRGQVVDTEAFF
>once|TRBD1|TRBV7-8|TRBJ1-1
TGTGCCAGCAGCTCGGGATCAGGGGGTCTGGACACTGAAGCTTTCTTT
CASSSGSGGLDTEAFF
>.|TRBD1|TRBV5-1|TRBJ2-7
TGCGCCAGCAGCATCGCAGGGGGCTGGTACGAGCAGTACTTC
CASSIAGGWYEQYF
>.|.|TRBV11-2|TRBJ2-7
TGTGCCAGCAGCCCCCGGTCTTACTCCTACGAGCAGTACTTC
CASSPRSYSYEQYF
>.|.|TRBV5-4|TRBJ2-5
TGTGCCAGCAGCTTGTACGAGTTTGAAGAGACCCAGTACTTC
CASSLYEFEETQYF
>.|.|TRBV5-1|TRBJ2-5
TGCGCCAGCACTGGGGGGGGCTATGGAGGAGAGACCCAGTACTTC
CASTGGGYGGETQYF
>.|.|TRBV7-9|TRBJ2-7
TGTGCCAGCAGCTCCTCTTTGTTGGACACGTGGACCGCCTACGAGCAGTACTTC
CASSSSLLDTWTAYEQYF
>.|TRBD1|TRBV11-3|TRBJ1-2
TGTGCCAGCAGCTTAGGGGACAGCTTCTATGGCTACACCTTC
CASSLGDSFYGYTF
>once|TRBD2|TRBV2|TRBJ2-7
TGTGCCAGCAGCGACGACCTAGCGGGGAGACCTCCCTACGAGCAGTACTTC
CASSDDLAGRPPYEQYF
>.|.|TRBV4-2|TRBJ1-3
TGTGCCAGCAGCCAAACAGCTACACACAGCTCTGGAAACACCATATATTTT
CASSQTATHSSGNTIYF
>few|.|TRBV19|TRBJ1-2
TGTGCCAGTACCGCACCCGGTACGGGCTACACCTTC
CASTAPGTGYTF
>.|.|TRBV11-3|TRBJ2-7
TGTGCCAGCAGCCAATTCGACAAAGGGGTGTACGAGCAGTACTTC
CASSQFDKGVYEQYF
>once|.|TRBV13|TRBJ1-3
TGTGCCAGCAGCTTATCGGGGAGAGGAAACACCATATATTTT
CASSLSGRGNTIYF
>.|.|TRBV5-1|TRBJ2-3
TGCGCCAGCAGCTTTTCAGGGGTCACAGATACGCAGTATTTT
CASSFSGVTDTQYF
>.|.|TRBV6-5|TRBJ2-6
TGTGCCAGCAGCGCCATAGACTCTGGGGCCAACGTCCTGACTTTC
CASSAIDSGANVLTF
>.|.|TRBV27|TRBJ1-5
TGTGCCAGCAGTTTGAGGACAGGCAATCAGCCCCAGCATTTT
CASSLRTGNQPQHF
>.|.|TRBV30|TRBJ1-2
TGTGCCTGGAGTGTAGACAGACTCTATGGCTACACCTTC
CAWSVDRLYGYTF
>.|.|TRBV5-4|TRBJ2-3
TGTGCCAGCACCCATCACCCCAACCAGGCAGATACGCAGTATTTT
CASTHHPNQADTQYF
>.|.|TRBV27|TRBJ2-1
TGTGCCAGCGGTAGCAGTCTGCCCTTTTTCTATGAGCAGTTCTTC
CASGSSLPFFYEQFF
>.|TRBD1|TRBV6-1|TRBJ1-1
TGTGCCAGCCGACAGGGGGCCCCGAACACTGAAGCTTTCTTT
CASRQGAPNTEAFF
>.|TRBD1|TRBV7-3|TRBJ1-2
TGTGCCAGCAGCCCCTGGACAGGGAGTAACTATGGCTACACCTTC
CASSPWTGSNYGYTF
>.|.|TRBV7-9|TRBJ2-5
TGTGCCAGCAGCAGGGGGATTCCGGAGACCCAGTACTTC
CASSRGIPETQYF
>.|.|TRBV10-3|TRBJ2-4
TGTGCCATCAGTGATGGGCTAGCCAAAAACATTCAGTACTTC
CAISDGLAKNIQYF
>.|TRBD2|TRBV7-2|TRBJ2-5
TGTGCCAGCAGCCCGGGACTAGCGGGGGGTCATGGGGAGACCCAGTACTTC
CASSPGLAGGHGETQYF
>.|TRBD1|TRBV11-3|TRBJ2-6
TGTGCCAGCAGCGCTTCCGGGACAGGGAGGCCTGGGGCCAACGTCCTGACTTTC
CASSASGTGRPGANVLTF
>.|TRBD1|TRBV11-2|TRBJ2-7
TGTGCCAGCAGCTTAAACAGGGGGAAAAACGAGCAGTACTTC
CASSLNRGKNEQYF
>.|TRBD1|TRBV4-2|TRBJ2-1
TGTGCCAGCAGCCAAGAGTGGGACAGCGCCGATGAGCAGTTCTTC
CASSQEWDSADEQFF
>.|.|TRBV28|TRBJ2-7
TGTGCCAGCAGTTCGAGCTACGAGCAGTACTTC
CASSSSYEQYF
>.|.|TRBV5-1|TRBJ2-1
TGCGCCAGCAGCTTGACCCCGGGAACCTACAATGAGCAGTTCTTC
CASSLTPGTYNEQFF
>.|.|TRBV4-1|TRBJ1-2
TGCGCCAGCAGCCAAGATACAGGTTTCCCCTATGGCTACACCTTC
CASSQDTGFPYGYTF